Listed below are T cell receptor beta chains from one sample, sequenced in a study of T cells in localized non-small cell lung cancer. Libraries were prepared by immunoSEQ multiplex PCR; TCRdb keeps only in-frame clonotypes and omits some of them. The sample has roughly 7,000 clones; about 23% are singletons. The sample consisted of lung tumor tissue, taken before any cancer treatment. Source of these receptors: a man aged 35 to 69 with stage III squamous cell lung carcinoma. The CDR3 runs from the conserved cysteine through the conserved F or W. D genes are given only for firm matches. Rows give clone size only sometimes, using once, few, many, or a class for an expanded clone.

v_gene	abundance	d_gene	j_gene	len	CDR3nt	CDR3aa
TRBV11-3	.	TRBD1	TRBJ2-7	16	TGTGCCAGCAGCCCTCGGGACAGGGGAAATGGCTACGAGCAGTACTTC	CASSPRDRGNGYEQYF
TRBV29-1	.	TRBD1	TRBJ1-5	13	TGCAGCGTTGGAGGGACAGCTAATCAGCCCCAGCATTTT	CSVGGTANQPQHF
TRBV6-8	medium-sized	.	TRBJ1-5	13	TGTGCCAGCACCCTCGGAGGGAGTCAGCCCCAGCATTTT	CASTLGGSQPQHF
TRBV6-8	.	.	TRBJ2-1	15	TGTGCCAGCAGTTACCAGGGGGGGGGCGGAAGTGAGCAGTTCTTC	CASSYQGGGGSEQFF
TRBV23-1	few	.	TRBJ1-3	16	TGCGCCAGCAGCCAAGGAGTAGGAGGATCTGGAAACACCATATATTTT	CASSQGVGGSGNTIYF
TRBV7-5	.	.	TRBJ2-2	17	TGTGCCAGCAGCCCCACCCGGACCAGCGGAGACACCGGGGAGCTGTTTTTT	CASSPTRTSGDTGELFF
TRBV5-1	.	TRBD2	TRBJ2-3	16	TGCGCCAGCAGCGGGACTAGCGGGTCTAGCACAGATACGCAGTATTTT	CASSGTSGSSTDTQYF
TRBV11-3	many	TRBD1	TRBJ2-5	16	TGTGCCAGCAGCTTAACAGGACAGGGGGCAGGAGAGACCCAGTACTTC	CASSLTGQGAGETQYF
TRBV9	many	.	TRBJ1-2	18	TGTGCCAGCAGCCGCGACGGCAGGGCGTTGGGTTCTAACTATGGCTACACCTTC	CASSRDGRALGSNYGYTF
TRBV28	.	.	TRBJ2-4	14	TGTGCCAGCAGTTTCGGCGACCCCAAAAACATTCAGTACTTC	CASSFGDPKNIQYF
TRBV6-8	.	.	TRBJ2-7	16	TGTGCCAGCAGTGACGATGAAGGACTTAGCTCCTACGAGCAGTACTTC	CASSDDEGLSSYEQYF
TRBV19	.	.	TRBJ1-3	14	TGTGCCAGTAGTGCCGGACAGTCTGGAAACACCATATATTTT	CASSAGQSGNTIYF
TRBV29-1	.	TRBD2	TRBJ2-7	13	TGCAGCGCCCACCTAGCGGGAGGGTACGAGCAGTACTTC	CSAHLAGGYEQYF
TRBV14	once	.	TRBJ2-5	14	TGTGCCAGCAGCCAAAGGGGGGGACAAGAGACCCAGTACTTC	CASSQRGGQETQYF
TRBV19	.	TRBD1	TRBJ1-2	15	TGTGCCAGTATCCCAAGGACAGGGGCGGACTATGGCTACACCTTC	CASIPRTGADYGYTF
TRBV19	.	TRBD1	TRBJ1-5	15	TGTGCCAGTAGATGGACAGGGAGTGGGAATCAGCCCCAGCATTTT	CASRWTGSGNQPQHF
TRBV11-3	many	.	TRBJ2-1	15	TGTGCCAGCAGCTTGGAAGGGGAATTATGGAATGAGCAGTTCTTC	CASSLEGELWNEQFF
TRBV5-1	.	.	TRBJ2-4	18	TGCGCCAGCAGCTTGGCAGGGACCCTGTCCCTAGCCAAAAACATTCAGTACTTC	CASSLAGTLSLAKNIQYF
TRBV11-3	few	.	TRBJ2-5	15	TGTGCCAGCAGCGGGCTGCGGGGCGCAAAAGAGACCCAGTACTTC	CASSGLRGAKETQYF
TRBV6-8	.	.	TRBJ1-2	14	TGTGCCAGCAGCCCCATGGGGCCCTACGGGGGCTACACCTTC	CASSPMGPYGGYTF
TRBV11-3	few	TRBD1	TRBJ1-4	15	TGTGCCAGCAGCTTAGGAAGGGGGCCAATGATGAAACTGTTTTTT	CASSLGRGPMMKLFF
TRBV6-8	few	.	TRBJ2-3	16	TGTGCCAGCAGTTACGATTGGCAGGGATCCACAGATACGCAGTATTTT	CASSYDWQGSTDTQYF
TRBV11-3	few	TRBD1	TRBJ1-3	14	TGTGCCAGCAGCCCCGGGACAGCCGGAAACACCATATATTTT	CASSPGTAGNTIYF
TRBV19	once	.	TRBJ2-1	15	TGTGCCAGTAGTATAGCGCGGGCCTCCTACAATGAGCAGTTCTTC	CASSIARASYNEQFF
TRBV4-1	many	TRBD1	TRBJ2-3	15	TGCGCCAGCAGCCAGCAGGGGGCTCCCGTAGGTACGCAGTATTTT	CASSQQGAPVGTQYF
TRBV6-8	.	TRBD1	TRBJ2-7	14	TGTGCCAGCAGTTACGGGGACAGGGGGTGGGAGCAGTACTTC	CASSYGDRGWEQYF
TRBV11-3	.	.	TRBJ1-4	15	TGTGCCAGCAGCTTAACAGGTCCCACTAATGAAAAACTGTTTTTT	CASSLTGPTNEKLFF